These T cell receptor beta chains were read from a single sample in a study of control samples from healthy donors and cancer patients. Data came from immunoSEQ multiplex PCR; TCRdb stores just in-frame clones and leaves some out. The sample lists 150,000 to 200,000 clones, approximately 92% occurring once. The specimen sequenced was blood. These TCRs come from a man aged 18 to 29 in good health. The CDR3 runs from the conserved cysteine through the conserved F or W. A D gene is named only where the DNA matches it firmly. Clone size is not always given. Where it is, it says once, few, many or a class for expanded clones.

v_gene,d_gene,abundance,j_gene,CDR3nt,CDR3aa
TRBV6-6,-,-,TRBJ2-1,TGTGCCAGCAGGCGACTCCGCAGTTCAAGCTCCTACAATGAGCAGTTCTTC,CASRRLRSSSSYNEQFF
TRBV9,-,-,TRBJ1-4,TGTGCCAGCAGCGGTCAGGGAACTAATGAAAAACTGTTTTTT,CASSGQGTNEKLFF
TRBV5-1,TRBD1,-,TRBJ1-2,TGCGCCAGCAGCTTGGCCGAAGTACAGGGGGCGCGAGGAAGAGGCTACACCTTC,CASSLAEVQGARGRGYTF
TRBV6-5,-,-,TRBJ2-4,TGTGCCAGCAGTTACGGGGGGCTAGCCAAAAACATTCAGTACTTC,CASSYGGLAKNIQYF
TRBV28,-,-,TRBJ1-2,TGTGCCAGCAGTTTAGCAGGGTACTATGGCTACACCTTC,CASSLAGYYGYTF
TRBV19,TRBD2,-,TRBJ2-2,TGTGCCAGTCGGACTAGCGGGGTGGCCGGGGAGCTGTTTTTT,CASRTSGVAGELFF
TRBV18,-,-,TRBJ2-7,TGTGCCAGCTCTTCCACAGGACCCTACGAGCAGTACTTC,CASSSTGPYEQYF
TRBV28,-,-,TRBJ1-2,TGTGCCAGCAGTTTACGGCAGGCTAACTATGGCTACACCTTC,CASSLRQANYGYTF
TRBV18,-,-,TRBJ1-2,TGTGCCAGCTCACCCGACAGGAACTATGGCTACACCTTC,CASSPDRNYGYTF
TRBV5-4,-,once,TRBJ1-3,TGTGCCAGCAGCCGAACGGCTGACAGCAGCTCTGGAAACACCATATATTTT,CASSRTADSSSGNTIYF
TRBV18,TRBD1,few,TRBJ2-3,TGTGCCAGCTCACTTCTGGGGACAGCTAGCACAGATACGCAGTATTTT,CASSLLGTASTDTQYF
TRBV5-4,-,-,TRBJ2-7,TGTGCCAGCAGCAGGGATAAGGGGAGCTACGAGCAGTACTTC,CASSRDKGSYEQYF
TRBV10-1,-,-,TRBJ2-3,TGCGCCAGCAGTGAGGGTGCATCTGATACGCAGTATTTT,CASSEGASDTQYF
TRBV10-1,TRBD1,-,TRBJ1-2,TGCGCCAGCAGTCTCGGACAGGCCTATGGCTACACCTTC,CASSLGQAYGYTF
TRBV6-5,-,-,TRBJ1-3,TGTGCCTTACGGTCCTCCCGCTCGGGAAACACCATATATTTT,CALRSSRSGNTIYF
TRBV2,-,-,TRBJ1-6,TGTGCCAGCACCCCTGGGACCGCGATTAATTCACCCCTCCACTTT,CASTPGTAINSPLHF
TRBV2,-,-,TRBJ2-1,TGTGCCAGCAGTTCCAGGATGCAGGACAATGAGCAGTTCTTC,CASSSRMQDNEQFF
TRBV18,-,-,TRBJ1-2,TGTGCCAGCTCACCCGAGACAGTAAACTATGGCTACACCTTC,CASSPETVNYGYTF
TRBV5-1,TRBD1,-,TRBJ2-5,TGCGCCAGCAGACGGACCGGGACAGGAGTAGAGACCCAGTACTTC,CASRRTGTGVETQYF
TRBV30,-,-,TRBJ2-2,TGTGCCTGGAGCCTTGGTTCCACTCGTGGGGAGCTGTTTTTT,CAWSLGSTRGELFF
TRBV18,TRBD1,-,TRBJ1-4,TGTGCCAGCTCACCGGGACAGAGCGATAATGAAAAACTGTTTTTT,CASSPGQSDNEKLFF
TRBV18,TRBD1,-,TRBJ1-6,TGTGCCAGCTCCAATTCGGGACAGGGATATTCACCCCTCCACTTT,CASSNSGQGYSPLHF